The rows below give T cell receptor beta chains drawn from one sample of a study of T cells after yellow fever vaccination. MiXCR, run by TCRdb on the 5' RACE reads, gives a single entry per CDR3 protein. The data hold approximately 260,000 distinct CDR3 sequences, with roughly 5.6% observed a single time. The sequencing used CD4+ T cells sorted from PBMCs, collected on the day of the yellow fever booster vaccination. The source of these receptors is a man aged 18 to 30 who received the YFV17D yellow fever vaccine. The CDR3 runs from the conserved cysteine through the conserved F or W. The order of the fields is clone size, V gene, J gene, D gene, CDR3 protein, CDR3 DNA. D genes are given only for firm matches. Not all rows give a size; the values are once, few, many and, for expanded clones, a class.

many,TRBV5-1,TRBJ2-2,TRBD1,CASSLDRVDTGELFF,TGCGCCAGCAGCTTAGACAGGGTCGACACCGGGGAGCTGTTTTTT
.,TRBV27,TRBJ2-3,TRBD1,CASSARQGISTDTQYF,TGTGCCAGCAGTGCGAGACAGGGGATAAGCACAGATACGCAGTATTTT
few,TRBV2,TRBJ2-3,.,CASRLGPHPGDTQYF,TGTGCCAGCAGGCTGGGACCCCACCCAGGAGATACGCAGTATTTT
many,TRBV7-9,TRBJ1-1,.,CASGTGTGRGNFF,TGTGCCAGCGGCACAGGTACGGGTAGGGGGAATTTCTTT
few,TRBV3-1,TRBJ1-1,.,CASSPFGVTEAFF,TGTGCCAGCAGCCCCTTCGGGGTCACTGAAGCTTTCTTT
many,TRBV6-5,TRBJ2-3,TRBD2,CASRNEPGGPDTQYF,TGTGCCAGCAGGAACGAGCCGGGGGGGCCAGATACGCAGTATTTT
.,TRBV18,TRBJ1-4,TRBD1,CASSSSTGSGTNEKLFF,TGTGCCAGCTCATCCTCGACAGGGTCGGGGACTAATGAAAAACTGTTTTTT
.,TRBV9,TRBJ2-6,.,CASSVDGGRGANVLTF,TGTGCCAGCAGCGTAGACGGGGGGCGAGGGGCCAACGTCCTGACTTTC
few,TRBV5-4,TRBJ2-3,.,CASSLVLTPDTQYF,TGTGCCAGCAGCTTGGTTCTGACCCCAGATACGCAGTATTTT
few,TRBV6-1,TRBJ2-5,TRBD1,CASSRGQAAYQETQYF,TGTGCCAGCAGTAGAGGACAGGCCGCCTACCAAGAGACCCAGTACTTC
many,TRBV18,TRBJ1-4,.,CASSPRLTEKLFF,TGTGCCAGCTCACCTAGACTCACAGAAAAACTGTTTTTT
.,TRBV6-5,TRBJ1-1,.,CASKSGGLGNTEAFF,TGTGCCAGCAAAAGTGGGGGCCTGGGGAACACTGAAGCTTTCTTT
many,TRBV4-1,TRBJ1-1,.,CASSYLWNTEAFF,TGCGCCAGCAGCTACCTATGGAACACTGAAGCTTTCTTT
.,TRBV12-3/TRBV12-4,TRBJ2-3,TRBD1,CASSLWGAGGADTQYF,TGTGCCAGCAGTTTATGGGGTGCAGGGGGCGCAGATACGCAGTATTTT
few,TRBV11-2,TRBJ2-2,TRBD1,CASSLVVGGATGELFF,TGTGCCAGCAGCTTAGTGGTAGGGGGCGCAACCGGGGAGCTGTTTTTT
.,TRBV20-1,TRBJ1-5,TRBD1,CSARLRQGLSNQPQHF,TGCAGTGCTAGATTAAGACAGGGCCTTAGCAATCAGCCCCAGCATTTT
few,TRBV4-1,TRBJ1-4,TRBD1,CASSQRGQGNEKLFF,TGCGCCAGCAGCCAGAGGGGACAGGGTAATGAAAAACTGTTTTTT
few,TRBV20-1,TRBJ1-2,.,CSARDSGRGAYGYTF,TGCAGTGCTAGAGACTCGGGGAGGGGGGCGTATGGCTACACCTTC
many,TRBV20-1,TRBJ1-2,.,CSARRDRNYGYTF,TGCAGTGCTAGGAGGGATCGTAACTATGGCTACACCTTC
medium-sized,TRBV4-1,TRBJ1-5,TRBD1,CASSQPGQGPNQPQHF,TGCGCCAGCAGCCAGCCGGGACAGGGTCCCAATCAGCCCCAGCATTTT
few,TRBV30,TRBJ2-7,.,CAWSVTGSSEQYF,TGTGCCTGGAGTGTGACAGGCAGCAGCGAGCAGTACTTC
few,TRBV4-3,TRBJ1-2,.,CASSPSQQAYGYTF,TGCGCCAGCAGCCCCTCTCAACAGGCCTATGGCTACACCTTC
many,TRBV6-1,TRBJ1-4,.,CASSVRGSTNEKLFF,TGTGCCAGCAGTGTGAGGGGATCAACTAATGAAAAACTGTTTTTT
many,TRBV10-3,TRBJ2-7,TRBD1,CATDRGSEQYF,TGTGCCACGGACAGGGGAAGCGAGCAGTACTTC
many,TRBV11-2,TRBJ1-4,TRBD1,CASSLLGQGSTNEKLFF,TGTGCCAGCAGCTTGCTGGGACAGGGTTCAACTAATGAAAAACTGTTTTTT
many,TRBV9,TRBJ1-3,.,CASSPRQAFSGNTIYF,TGTGCCAGCAGCCCGCGACAGGCCTTCTCTGGAAACACCATATATTTT
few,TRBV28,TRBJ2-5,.,CASSRTGTSTQETQYF,TGTGCCAGCAGTCGAACCGGGACATCCACCCAAGAGACCCAGTACTTC
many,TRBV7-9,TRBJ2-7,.,CASSLAWGAVTYEQYF,TGTGCCAGCAGCTTAGCCTGGGGGGCAGTTACCTACGAGCAGTACTTC
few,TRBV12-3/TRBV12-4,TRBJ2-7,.,CASSLLAGQGYEQYF,TGTGCCAGCAGTTTATTGGCGGGGCAGGGCTACGAGCAGTACTTC
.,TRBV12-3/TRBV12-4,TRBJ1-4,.,CASSLGIHEKLFF,TGTGCCAGCAGTTTGGGCATTCATGAAAAACTGTTTTTT
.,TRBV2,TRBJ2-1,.,CASSITDSTEQFF,TGTGCCAGCAGTATTACGGACAGCACTGAGCAGTTCTTC
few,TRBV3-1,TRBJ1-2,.,CASSPIGGGANYGYTF,TGTGCCAGCAGCCCCATTGGGGGGGGAGCTAACTATGGCTACACCTTC
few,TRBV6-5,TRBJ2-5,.,CASRIDNEETQYF,TGTGCCAGCAGGATTGACAACGAAGAGACCCAGTACTTC
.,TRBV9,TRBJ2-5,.,CALRGCQETQYF,TGTGCCCTAAGGGGGTGCCAAGAGACCCAGTACTTC
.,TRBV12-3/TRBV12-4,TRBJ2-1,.,CASSLKYNEQFF,TGTGCCAGCAGTTTAAAGTACAATGAGCAGTTCTTC